Detailed here is one T cell receptor beta chain. This entry is derived from a study of blood T cell repertoires in COVID-19. The wider study: Italy, Spain and the United States were the sources of the convalescent and acute COVID-19 samples. From T cells, B-cell-depleted T cells, or PBMCs came the material, which was cDNA or gDNA.

Original analysis: Estimates of nucleated cell counts were drawn from the amplification of reference gene primers. Method: immunoSEQ multiplex PCR; TCRdb's copy keeps in-frame clones and lacks some. The V and J calls and clone size were taken over from that table, and D and trimming were inferred from the DNA. The table records approximately 350,000 clones, 70% to 90% of them present only once. Germline CDR1 reads SGHAT; CDR2 reads FQNNGV. V was shortened by 0 bases and J by 11 bases, with 4 bases between the two germline ends. This CDR3 spans 11 amino acids. Sequencing input: peripheral blood. The clonotype comes from a man aged 35-49 years with acute or convalescent COVID-19. The rearrangement links TRBV11-2 to TRBJ1-4; no clear D. In DNA, the CDR3 is TGTGCCAGCAGCTTAGAGGGCAAACTGTTTTTT. Translation gives CASSLEGKLFF.